This TCR beta chain was recorded in a study of blood T cell repertoires in COVID-19 (dated by TCRdb to 2020 to 2022). Some background on the complete study: Samples from collaborators originated in the United States, Italy and Spain and spanned both the acute and convalescent phases of COVID-19. Deeply sampled blood TCRbeta repertoires from subjects exposed to, actively infected with, or recovered from COVID-19 were included in the dataset. The prospective study material was composed of cDNA or gDNA derived from T cells, B-cell-depleted T cells, or PBMCs. Where available, HLA class I and class II types were obtained from metadata supplied by the sample provider rather than from assay-based typing. The samples were drawn from the first 160 participants of the ongoing ImmuneRACE study and from 1,254 subjects provided by 6 global collaborators. A freely available public database, intended as a resource for researchers studying the immune response to SARS-CoV-2, is where the repertoires were released. Sample metadata almost always included a de-identified subject ID, COVID-19 status, age in years and sex. The paper as a whole reports these results and caveats: The quantity of clinical and demographic metadata differed by source and by participant and was supplied without curation.

The CDR3 sequence holds 12 residues, the cysteine and phenylalanine included. Only the CDR3 part of the read is kept: 36 bases, read in frame from the first base. V and J lose 10 bases and 7 bases, and a span of 16 bases separates them. The germline V gene specifies MGHDK as CDR1 and SYGVNS as CDR2. Participants in the prospective study were enrolled through a virtual design, were aged roughly 18 to 100 years, and lived in approximately 24 United States geographic areas. In the prospective study, cohorts were assigned on the basis of participant-reported clinical history obtained from a screening survey and a study questionnaire. Recovered participants in ImmuneRACE Cohort 3 were defined as having two consecutive negative NP/OP PCR tests, clearance from a healthcare professional, or resolution of symptoms. In the prospective study, mobile phlebotomists collected whole blood, serum and a nasopharyngeal or oropharyngeal swab from each participant. Over a roughly two-month period, participants in the prospective study had the option of providing additional blood draws and questionnaires. Blood samples from the prospective study were shipped frozen or at room temperature prior to DNA extraction.

About this clone: No cognate antigen has been identified for it. There are no base qualities to consult, and no much larger clone falls within one base.

The immunoSEQ Assay, a bias-controlled multiplex PCR, was used to amplify TCRbeta CDR3 regions from genomic DNA. Turning to the authors' computational methods: The number of nucleated cells in each sample was estimated from the amplification of reference gene primers within the assay. To quantify the absolute abundance of each unique TCRbeta CDR3 rearrangement, sequence reads were collapsed and filtered. For each sample, productive Simpson clonality was calculated by taking the square root of Simpson's diversity index across productive rearrangements. TCRdb's version of the immuneACCESS table is confined to in-frame rearrangements and falls short of the full clone set. An unresolved V gene accounts for under half of the shortfall where checked; the remainder is of unknown origin. That table furnishes V, J and clone size, whereas the DNA furnished D and trimming. This sample is represented by roughly 360,000 clones; about four fifths of them were singletons. The top ten clones comprise about 4.9% of the sample.

The rearrangement joined TRBV25-1 to TRBJ2-5; the D gene is perhaps TRBD2, on 6 matching bases. Sequences were obtained from PBMCs or T cells enriched from blood (not recorded which). The source of this sequence is a woman in her 50s who had recovered from COVID-19. DNA sequence: TGTGCCACCGGGGGAACATCTCGGACCCAGTACTTC. Its protein product is CATGGTSRTQYF.